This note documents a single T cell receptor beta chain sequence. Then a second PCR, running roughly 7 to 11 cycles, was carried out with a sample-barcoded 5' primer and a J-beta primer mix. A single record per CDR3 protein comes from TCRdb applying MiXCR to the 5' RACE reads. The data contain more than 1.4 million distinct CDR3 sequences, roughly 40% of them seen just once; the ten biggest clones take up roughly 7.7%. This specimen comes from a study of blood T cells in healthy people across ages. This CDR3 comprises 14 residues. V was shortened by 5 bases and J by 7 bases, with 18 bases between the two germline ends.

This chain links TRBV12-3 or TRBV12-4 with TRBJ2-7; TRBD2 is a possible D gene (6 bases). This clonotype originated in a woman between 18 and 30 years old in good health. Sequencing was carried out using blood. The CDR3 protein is CASSLTSTLNEQYF. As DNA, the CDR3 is TGTGCCAGCAGTCTGACTAGTACACTAAATGAGCAGTACTTC.